This entry concerns a single T cell receptor beta chain. Its matching antigen is unknown. The record originates from a study of shared clonotypes between healthy human individuals. Study results and limitations: The four-donor shared clonotypes exceeded non-shared clonotypes in generation probability, with non-shared ones scoring lower. Naive subsets generally had larger estimated richness than memory subsets.

The authors' processing: Filtering was not the same, since immunoSEQ gave junction-only sequences without quality scores. The data were produced by immunoSEQ multiplex PCR, yet TCRdb's version contains in-frame clones alone and is incomplete. V and J calls and clone size come straight from that table; D and trimming were deduced from the DNA. The sample holds roughly 850,000 clones; roughly 96% are singletons and the top ten take less than 0.25%. CD45RO-negative, CCR7-positively selected cells formed the naive CD8 fraction, excluding terminally differentiated effector memory CD45RA+ cells. The CDR3 has 14 amino acids. Germline loops: CDR1 SEHNR, CDR2 FQNEAQ (reference sequence). J gave up 6 bases and V 4 bases, and 7 bases lay outside the gene matches.

V usage is TRBV7-9 and J usage is TRBJ2-7, with TRBD1 identical over 9 bases. Sample: naive CD8+ T cells sorted from blood. This sequence was found in a young man in good health. CDR3 residues: CASSSTDRGSEQYF. As DNA, the CDR3 is TGTGCCAGCAGCTCTACGGACAGGGGAAGCGAGCAGTACTTC.